This T cell receptor (beta chain) was captured by sequencing in a study of blood T cell repertoires in COVID-19. Study-wide background: Sites in the United States, Italy and Spain provided acute and convalescent COVID-19 samples.

CDR3 size: 19 residues. Germline assignment: CDR1 MGHRA and CDR2 YSYEKL. Germline trimming cut 0 bases from V and 0 bases from J; bases unmatched to any gene: 11. Repertoires were generated with immunoSEQ multiplex PCR, while TCRdb's copy carries only in-frame clones and drops some. The data show some 220,000 clones, around 82% seen once. The sequenced material came from peripheral blood. The receptor was derived from a human donor in a cohort sampled during active COVID-19. The chain is built from TRBV4-1 and TRBJ2-7, with TRBD2 identical over 10 bases. The CDR3 region has the DNA TGCGCCAGCAGCCAAGATAGGCCTAGCGGGAGCCCGAGCTCCTACGAGCAGTACTTC. Translation gives CASSQDRPSGSPSSYEQYF.